The rows below give T cell receptor beta chains drawn from one sample of a study of brain T cells in children with intractable seizures. Profiling relied on immunoSEQ multiplex PCR, and the TCRdb table lists in-frame clones only, not all of them. The sample shows 110,000 or so clones, approximately 94% of them seen only once. The sample in question was peripheral blood, obtained at surgery. These receptors all stem from a boy less than two years old with hemimegalencephaly and intractable seizures. CDR3s include the opening cysteine and the closing phenylalanine or tryptophan. The D gene is left open where the match is weak. Clone sizes are given selectively: once, few, many, or a class where the clone is expanded.

TRBV6-5	TRBD1	TRBJ2-7	.	TGTGCCAGCAGTTACGGGGACAGGGGCTACGAGCAGTACTTC	CASSYGDRGYEQYF
TRBV11-2	.	TRBJ1-2	.	TGTGCCAGCAGCTTAGAAGGCCAGCGTGACCCCCGTGGCTACACCTTC	CASSLEGQRDPRGYTF
TRBV7-9	.	TRBJ1-2	.	TGTGCCAGCAGCTCGATGCTTGGGTATGGCTACACCTTC	CASSSMLGYGYTF
TRBV24-1	.	TRBJ2-5	.	TGTGCCACCAGTTCTCCCTTGGGGACCGGAGGAGAGACCCAGTACTTC	CATSSPLGTGGETQYF
TRBV27	.	TRBJ2-2	.	TGTGCCAGCAGATTCAGGGGGGCCACCGGGGAGCTGTTTTTT	CASRFRGATGELFF
TRBV11-2	.	TRBJ2-3	.	TGTGCCAGCAGTCATACCCCGGGCCCAGATACGCAGTATTTT	CASSHTPGPDTQYF
TRBV30	.	TRBJ2-7	once	TGTGCCTGGAGGGCCTCTGGGGGAACCTCCTACGAGCAGTACTTC	CAWRASGGTSYEQYF
TRBV24-1	TRBD1	TRBJ1-5	.	TGTGCCACCAGTGATTTTTCTCCGACAGGGGGGAGCAATCAGCCCCAGCATTTT	CATSDFSPTGGSNQPQHF
TRBV28	TRBD1	TRBJ2-1	.	TGTGCCAGCAGTTTGCTTGACAGGGGTGATGAGCAGTTCTTC	CASSLLDRGDEQFF
TRBV6-5	TRBD1	TRBJ1-5	.	TGTGCCAGCAGTTACGACAGGGGGATGGGTTGGCATTTT	CASSYDRGMGWHF
TRBV11-3	TRBD1	TRBJ2-2	.	TGTGCCAGCAGCCATCGGGACAGGGGGATCGGGGAGCTGTTTTTT	CASSHRDRGIGELFF
TRBV30	TRBD1	TRBJ2-7	.	TGTGCCTGTGGCGGGGACAGGGTAGCCTACGAGCAGTACTTC	CACGGDRVAYEQYF
TRBV9	.	TRBJ1-2	.	TGTGCCAGCAGCGTAGATCCAGATCCCTATGGCTACACCTTC	CASSVDPDPYGYTF
TRBV4-3	.	TRBJ2-4	.	TGCGCCAGCAGCCAAGCGGGAAGCATTCAGTACTTC	CASSQAGSIQYF
TRBV10-3	.	TRBJ2-5	.	TGTGCCACCGGACTGGAACAAGAGACCCAGTACTTC	CATGLEQETQYF
TRBV9	.	TRBJ2-7	.	TGTGCCAGCAGCGTTATCAGGTCCCACGAGCAGTACTTC	CASSVIRSHEQYF
TRBV7-3	.	TRBJ2-1	.	TGTGCCAGCAGCCCCGGGACCTACAATGAGCAGTTCTTC	CASSPGTYNEQFF
TRBV1	.	TRBJ2-1	.	TGCACCAGCAGCCAAGGGCTAGCGGGAGCGGGTAACAATGAGCAGTTCTTC	CTSSQGLAGAGNNEQFF
TRBV28	.	TRBJ2-7	.	TGTGCCAGCACCTCCGGCGGGGAGGCCTACGAGCAGTACTTC	CASTSGGEAYEQYF
TRBV5-1	TRBD2	TRBJ2-5	.	TGCGCCAGCTCTAATCCGGGGGGAACCCAAGAGACCCAGTACTTC	CASSNPGGTQETQYF
TRBV30	.	TRBJ1-1	.	TGTGCCTGGAGTGTTCGGCCGGGGTCCACTGAAGCTTTCTTT	CAWSVRPGSTEAFF
TRBV6-1	TRBD1	TRBJ2-7	.	TGTGCCAGCAGTCGCTCTAAGAGGGACAGCCACGAGCAGTACTTC	CASSRSKRDSHEQYF
TRBV5-1	.	TRBJ1-1	.	TGCGCCAGCAGCAGAGAACAGCCCATGAACACTGAAGCTTTCTTT	CASSREQPMNTEAFF
TRBV18	.	TRBJ1-2	.	TGTGCCAGCTCACCACTGGGGCTGCAGGGCGGTGGCTACACCTTC	CASSPLGLQGGGYTF
TRBV29-1	.	TRBJ2-5	.	TGCAGCGTTGATAGGTCGGCCGATAGAGGGGAGACCCAGTACTTC	CSVDRSADRGETQYF
TRBV28	TRBD1	TRBJ2-5	.	TGTGCCAGCAGTTTATACAGGGGAATCGGGGAGACCCAGTACTTC	CASSLYRGIGETQYF
TRBV5-5	.	TRBJ1-1	.	TGTGCCAGCAGCCTGGAGGGAGAGGGAGAGACTGAAGCTTTCTTT	CASSLEGEGETEAFF
TRBV5-1	TRBD2	TRBJ2-2	.	TGCGCCAGCAGCTTAAGGCCCAGCGGGAGACGAGCCGGGGAGCTGTTTTTT	CASSLRPSGRRAGELFF
TRBV5-1	TRBD2	TRBJ2-3	.	TGCGCCAGCAGCTCGGGACTAGCGGGAGGGCCAGGGGCTATATGGACGCAGTATTTT	CASSSGLAGGPGAIWTQYF